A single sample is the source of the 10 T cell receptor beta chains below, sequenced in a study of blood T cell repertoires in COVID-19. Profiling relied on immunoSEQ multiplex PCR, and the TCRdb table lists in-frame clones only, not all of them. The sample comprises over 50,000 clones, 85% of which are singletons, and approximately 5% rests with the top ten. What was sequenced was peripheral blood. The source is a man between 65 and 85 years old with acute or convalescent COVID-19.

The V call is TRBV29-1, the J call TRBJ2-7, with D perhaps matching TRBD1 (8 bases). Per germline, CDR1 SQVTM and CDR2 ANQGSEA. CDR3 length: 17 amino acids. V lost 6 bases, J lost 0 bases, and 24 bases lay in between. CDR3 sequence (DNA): TGCAGCGTGGCCCCCCGAGGGGACAGGACTAGCTCCTACGAGCAGTACTTC. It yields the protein CSVAPRGDRTSSYEQYF.

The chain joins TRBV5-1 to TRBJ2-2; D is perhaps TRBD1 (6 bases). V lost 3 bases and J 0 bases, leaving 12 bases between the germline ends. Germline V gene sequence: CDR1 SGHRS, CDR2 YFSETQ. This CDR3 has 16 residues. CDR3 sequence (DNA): TGCGCCAGCAGCTGGGACACCCCGACGAACACCGGGGAGCTGTTTTTT. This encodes CASSWDTPTNTGELFF.

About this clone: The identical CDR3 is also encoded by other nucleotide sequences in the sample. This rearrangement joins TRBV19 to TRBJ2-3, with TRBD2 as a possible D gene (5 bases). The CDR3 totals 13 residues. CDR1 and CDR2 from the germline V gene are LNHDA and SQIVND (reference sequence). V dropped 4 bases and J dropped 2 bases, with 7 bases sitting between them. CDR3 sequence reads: CASSRGDTDTQYF. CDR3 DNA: TGTGCCAGTAGTAGGGGAGACACAGATACGCAGTATTTT.

The CDR3 here is CASSLLQGGTQHF. CDR3 coding DNA: TGTGCCAGCAGCTTACTTCAGGGTGGGACCCAGCATTTT. The chain carries TRBV12-3 or TRBV12-4 and TRBJ1-5; D possibly corresponds to TRBD1 (5 bases). V gave up 6 bases and J gave up 11 bases, with 17 bases separating them. This CDR3 has 13 residues.

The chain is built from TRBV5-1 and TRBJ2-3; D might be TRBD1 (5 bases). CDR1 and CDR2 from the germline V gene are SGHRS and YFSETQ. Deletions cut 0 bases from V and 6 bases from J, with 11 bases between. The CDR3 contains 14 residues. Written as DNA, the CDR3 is TGCGCCAGCAGCTTGGATCAGGGTACGGATACGCAGTATTTT. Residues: CASSLDQGTDTQYF.

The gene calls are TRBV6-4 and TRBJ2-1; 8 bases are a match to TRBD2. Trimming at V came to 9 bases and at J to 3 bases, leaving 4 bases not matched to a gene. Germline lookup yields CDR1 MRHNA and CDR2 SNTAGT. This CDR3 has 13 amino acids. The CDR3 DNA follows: TGTGCCAGTCGCGGGGGGTTCTACAATGAGCAGTTCTTC. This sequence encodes CASRGGFYNEQFF.

CDR3: CASSAFGGMDQPQHF. The CDR3 nucleotides read TGTGCCAGCAGCGCCTTCGGGGGGATGGATCAGCCCCAGCATTTT. This chain joins TRBV25-1 and TRBJ1-5; the D gene is possibly TRBD1 (5 bases). Germline values: CDR1 MGHDK, CDR2 SYGVNS. V was clipped by 6 bases and J by 5 bases, with 17 bases between them. The CDR3 contains 15 residues.

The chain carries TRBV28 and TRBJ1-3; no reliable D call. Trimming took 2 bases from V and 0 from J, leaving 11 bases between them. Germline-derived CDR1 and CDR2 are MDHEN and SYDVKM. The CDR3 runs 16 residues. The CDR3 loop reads CASSLIRLLSGNTIYF. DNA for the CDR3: TGTGCCAGCAGTTTAATCCGATTACTCTCTGGAAACACCATATATTTT.

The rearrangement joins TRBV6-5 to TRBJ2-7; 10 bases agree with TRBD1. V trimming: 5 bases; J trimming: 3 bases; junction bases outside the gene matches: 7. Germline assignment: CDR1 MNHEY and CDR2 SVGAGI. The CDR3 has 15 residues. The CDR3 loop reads CASSLWTGGIYEQYF. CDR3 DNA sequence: TGTGCCAGCAGTCTTTGGACAGGGGGTATCTACGAGCAGTACTTC.

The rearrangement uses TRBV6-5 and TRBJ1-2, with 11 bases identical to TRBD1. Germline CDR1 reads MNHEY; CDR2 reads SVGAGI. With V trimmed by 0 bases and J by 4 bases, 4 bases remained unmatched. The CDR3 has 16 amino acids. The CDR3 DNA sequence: TGTGCCAGCAGTTACTCCGGACAGGGGGCAGGCTATGGCTACACCTTC. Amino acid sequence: CASSYSGQGAGYGYTF.